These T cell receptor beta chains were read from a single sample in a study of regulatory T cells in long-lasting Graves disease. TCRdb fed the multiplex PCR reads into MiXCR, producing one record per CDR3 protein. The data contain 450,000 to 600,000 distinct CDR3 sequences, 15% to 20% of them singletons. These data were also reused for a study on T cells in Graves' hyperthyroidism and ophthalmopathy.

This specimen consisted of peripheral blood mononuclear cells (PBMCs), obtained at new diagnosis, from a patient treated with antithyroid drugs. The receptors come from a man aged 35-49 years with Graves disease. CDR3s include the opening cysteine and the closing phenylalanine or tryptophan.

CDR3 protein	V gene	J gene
CASSVFPAYEQYF	TRBV12-3/TRBV12-4	TRBJ2-7
CASSLADRVAGELFF	TRBV5-1	TRBJ2-2
CSARRGAYNEQFF	TRBV20-1	TRBJ2-1
CASGPVPGQESYEQYF	TRBV12-5	TRBJ2-7
CASSSPRQGARETQYF	TRBV28	TRBJ2-5
CQWSRDGYEQYF	TRBV20-1	TRBJ2-7
CASSPPSYNEQFF	TRBV11-2	TRBJ2-1
CASSPQMKHSYEQYF	TRBV6-1	TRBJ2-7
CASRPPGSTGELFF	TRBV12-3/TRBV12-4	TRBJ2-2
CATSDFGQDNTQYF	TRBV24-1	TRBJ2-3
CASSPPGTDTQYF	TRBV10-1	TRBJ2-3
CASSRGQGSYGYTF	TRBV12-3/TRBV12-4	TRBJ1-2
CASSEAWTSRTDTQYF	TRBV2	TRBJ2-3
CASSSQDGYTF	TRBV5-1	TRBJ1-2
CASSESAASSYNEQFF	TRBV19	TRBJ2-1
CASSLETGGGGYEQYF	TRBV28	TRBJ2-7
CATSDLQGQGSEQFF	TRBV24-1	TRBJ2-1
CASSTYALAGYNEQFF	TRBV7-9	TRBJ2-1
CASTTFPLATSGRAEAGYNEQFF	TRBV27	TRBJ2-1
CASREHRLQGMFGNQPQHF	TRBV2	TRBJ1-5
CASKDGGIKNQPQHF	TRBV19	TRBJ1-5
CASSMSGTGNTEAFF	TRBV19	TRBJ1-1
CASSFQTSGNPPQETQYF	TRBV7-9	TRBJ2-5
CASSSGPLAGGSYEQYF	TRBV9	TRBJ2-7
CASSLIGGNSPLHF	TRBV27	TRBJ1-6
CSASGSGSTDTQYF	TRBV20-1	TRBJ2-3
CSVAYRGRQETQYF	TRBV29-1	TRBJ2-5
CASSLKGYIRNEQYF	TRBV28	TRBJ2-7
CAISEQANEQFF	TRBV10-3	TRBJ2-1
CASRLTSGRVGELFF	TRBV6-1	TRBJ2-2
CASSYHWRDTEAFF	TRBV11-2	TRBJ1-1
CASSQSASGRGSETQYF	TRBV3-1	TRBJ2-5
CASRLSGGAETQYF	TRBV11-2	TRBJ2-5
CATSDLPSGGYDEQFF	TRBV24-1	TRBJ2-1
CSAIQGSNQPQHF	TRBV20-1	TRBJ1-5
CASSQDLGDYTNEQFF	TRBV3-1	TRBJ2-1
CASSDRDRVYEQYF	TRBV6-1	TRBJ2-7
CASSSRYDYTF	TRBV28	TRBJ1-2
CASSQVWTEAFF	TRBV14	TRBJ1-1
CASSYTAGADTQYF	TRBV6-9	TRBJ2-3
CASSTSGGWGGDSSYNEQFF	TRBV11-1	TRBJ2-1
CAWEIGTSNGNEQFF	TRBV30	TRBJ2-1
CATSRRQGDEKLFF	TRBV15	TRBJ1-4